The clone carrying this TCR beta chain was detected only a few times. The data originate from a study of immune characterization of retroperitoneal liposarcoma. TCRdb called the PCR reads again in MiXCR, with one record for every CDR3 protein. The sample consists of some 9,800 distinct CDR3 sequences, 28% of them appearing once. Germline lookup yields CDR1 SGHVS and CDR2 FNYEAQ. V lost 3 bases and J 2 bases, leaving 12 bases between the germline ends. The CDR3 sequence is 15 residues long. This sequence originates from a female donor with retroperitoneal liposarcoma. The sequenced material came from tumor tissue. The V and J genes are TRBV7-6 and TRBJ2-3; D possibly matches TRBD1 or TRBD2 (5 bases each). CDR3 coding DNA: TGTGCCAGCAGCTTGGACGGGGCTTCCACAGATACGCAGTATTTT. Protein: CASSLDGASTDTQYF.